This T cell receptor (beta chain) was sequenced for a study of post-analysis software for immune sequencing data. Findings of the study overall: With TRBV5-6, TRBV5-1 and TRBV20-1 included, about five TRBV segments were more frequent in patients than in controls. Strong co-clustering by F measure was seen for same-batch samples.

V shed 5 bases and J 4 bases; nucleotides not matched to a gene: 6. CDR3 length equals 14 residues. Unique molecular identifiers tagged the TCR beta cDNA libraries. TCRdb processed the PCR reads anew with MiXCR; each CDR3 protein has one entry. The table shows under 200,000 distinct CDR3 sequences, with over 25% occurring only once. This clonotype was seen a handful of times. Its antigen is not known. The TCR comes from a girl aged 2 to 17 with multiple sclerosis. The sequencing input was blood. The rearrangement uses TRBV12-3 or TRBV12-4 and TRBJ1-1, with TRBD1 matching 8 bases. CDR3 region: CASSPNTGGTEAFF. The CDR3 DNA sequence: TGTGCCAGCAGTCCAAATACAGGGGGCACTGAAGCTTTCTTT.